Sequencing of this T cell receptor (beta chain) was carried out in a study of T cell responses to AZD1222 COVID-19 vaccine. The germline CDR1 and CDR2 sequences are KGHDR and SFDVKD. CDR3 size: 15 residues. With 1 base removed from V and 9 bases from J, the gap between germline ends came to 15 bases. Clones were sequenced by immunoSEQ multiplex PCR, and TCRdb holds only the in-frame ones, with some missing. Among about 100,000 clones listed, about four fifths were seen once. Sample: peripheral blood, taken on day 0 of AZD1222 vaccination. This chain uses TRBV24-1 with TRBJ1-5, with a weak D call TRBD1 (5 bases). The sequence was collected from an adult in good health. Here the CDR3 reads CATSDFSGEEGPQHF. CDR3 DNA sequence: TGTGCCACCAGTGATTTCTCGGGGGAGGAGGGGCCCCAGCATTTT.